The T cell receptor beta chain described here comes from a study of CD8+ T cells in alopecia areata (dated 2018 in TCRdb). Concerning the study at large: Treated patients were enrolled in an open-label pilot trial of oral tofacitinib at 5 to 10 mg twice daily for moderate-to-severe alopecia areata. Patients received tofacitinib for 6 to 18 months and were then followed off drug for 6 months to check for delayed response and recurrence. High-throughput TCRbeta sequencing was used to examine T cell clonal expansion in alopecia areata in both the C3H/HeJ mouse model and human patients. In humans, TCRbeta sequencing was performed on scalp tissue and on sorted CD4+ and CD8+ peripheral blood T cells from healthy controls and from patients with patchy or totalis/universalis alopecia areata. Biopsies were taken from tofacitinib-treated patients at baseline and again at 4 and 24 weeks into treatment, and several of those patients also had a later scalp biopsy. Scalp clonality was compared among normal scalp (n=4), patchy alopecia areata scalp (n=8), and alopecia totalis/universalis scalp (n=8). RNA was obtained with the PAXgene miRNA kit for fixed scalp, the miRNeasy kit for PBMCs, and the RNeasy kit for mouse skin. Amplification of TCRbeta CDR3 regions was done by immunoSEQ multiplex PCR using 35 Vbeta forward primers and 13 Jbeta reverse primers. Study-wide conclusions, independent of this receptor: Unlike mouse skin, which is dominated by gammadelta T cells, normal human skin has resident alphabeta T cells that are also sequenced, and this complicates analysis of the scalp TCR repertoire. Shared TCR sequences between patients were less evident than in mice, which may be partly attributable to HLA diversity in the patient population. Compared with normal scalp, lesional scalp had higher clonality and more expanded CD8+ clones, particularly in alopecia totalis/universalis, a pattern that suggests antigenic drive.

This clone was observed a few times. Its binding antigen is unknown. Per-nucleotide qualities are absent, and no much larger clonotype sits a single base away. Lesional scalp punch biopsies and peripheral blood were obtained from alopecia areata patients. After PBMCs were isolated by density centrifugation and stained for CD3, CD4 and CD8, a FACSAria was used to sort CD4+ and CD8+ T cells. Libraries were prepared through the immunoSEQ multiplex PCR assay. RNA was extracted from all samples and reverse transcribed into cDNA, which served as template for TCR sequencing. First-strand cDNA was synthesized with SuperScript III using a 2:1 mix of oligo-dT and random hexamers. Amplification bias was assessed with a synthetic immune receptor repertoire, and residual bias was removed computationally. On the study's bioinformatics: After raw reads were preprocessed to remove errors, the CDR3 was defined following IMGT conventions as running from the conserved cysteine to phenylalanine. Clonality was calculated as 1 minus Shannon entropy normalized by log2 of the number of productive unique TCRs. CD4 or CD8 identity of scalp clones was inferred by cross-referencing scalp TCRbeta sequences with sorted blood CD4 and CD8 repertoires. The table was pulled from immuneACCESS by TCRdb, which kept in-frame rearrangements only. Such tables lose some clones; where checked, under half of the loss comes from unresolved V genes, and the rest has no known cause. That table furnishes V, J and clone size, whereas the DNA furnished D and trimming. The sample data list around 160,000 clones, and around 47% of these were observed just once. The ten largest make up about 6.3% of the sample.

The CDR3 numbers 14 residues from cysteine through phenylalanine. Only the CDR3 DNA stays, 42 bases, in frame from base 1. V is shortened by 0 bases, J by 1 base, and the region joining them spans 6 bases. The CDR1 and CDR2 encoded by the germline V gene are SGHDN and FVKESK. This receptor was obtained from a human donor with alopecia areata. Sequencing was performed on CD4+ T cells sorted from blood. The rearrangement joined TRBV14 to TRBJ2-5; a tentative D match to TRBD1 spans 5 bases. The CDR3 sequence is CASSQDQGQETQYF. The nucleotides are TGTGCCAGCAGCCAAGATCAGGGCCAAGAGACCCAGTACTTC.